The T cell receptor (beta chain) described here comes from a study of T cell responses to AZD1222 COVID-19 vaccine. Here immunoSEQ multiplex PCR was the method, and the copy in TCRdb shows in-frame clones only, minus some. Here the sample spans under 150,000 clones, approximately 89% being singletons. Note on this clone: Its target is not known.

General study results and limits: Receipt of two AZD1222 doses was followed by a rise in Spike-specific TCR breadth and depth.

The CDR3 sequence is 13 residues long. Germline V gene data show CDR1 as MNHEY and CDR2 as SMNVEV (reference sequence). Deletions cut 1 base from V and 5 bases from J, with 9 bases between. The chain recombines TRBV27 with TRBJ2-7; no reliable D call. The source material was peripheral blood, sampled on day 0 of AZD1222 vaccination. The sequence was obtained from an adult in good health. CDR3: CASSLLRSDEQYF. The CDR3 DNA reads as TGTGCCAGCAGTTTATTAAGGTCTGACGAGCAGTACTTC.